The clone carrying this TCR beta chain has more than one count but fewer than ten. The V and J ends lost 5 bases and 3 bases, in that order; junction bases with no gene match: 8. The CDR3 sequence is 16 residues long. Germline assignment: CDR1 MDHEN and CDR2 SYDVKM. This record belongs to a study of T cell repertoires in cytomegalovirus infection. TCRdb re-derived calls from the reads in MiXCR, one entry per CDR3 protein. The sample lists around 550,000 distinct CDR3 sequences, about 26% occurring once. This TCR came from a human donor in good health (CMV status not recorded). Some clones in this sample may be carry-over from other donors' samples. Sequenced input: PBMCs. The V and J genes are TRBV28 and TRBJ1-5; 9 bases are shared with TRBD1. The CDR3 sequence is CASSGPGTGNNQPQHF. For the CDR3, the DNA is TGTGCCAGCAGTGGGCCCGGGACAGGGAACAATCAGCCCCAGCATTTT.